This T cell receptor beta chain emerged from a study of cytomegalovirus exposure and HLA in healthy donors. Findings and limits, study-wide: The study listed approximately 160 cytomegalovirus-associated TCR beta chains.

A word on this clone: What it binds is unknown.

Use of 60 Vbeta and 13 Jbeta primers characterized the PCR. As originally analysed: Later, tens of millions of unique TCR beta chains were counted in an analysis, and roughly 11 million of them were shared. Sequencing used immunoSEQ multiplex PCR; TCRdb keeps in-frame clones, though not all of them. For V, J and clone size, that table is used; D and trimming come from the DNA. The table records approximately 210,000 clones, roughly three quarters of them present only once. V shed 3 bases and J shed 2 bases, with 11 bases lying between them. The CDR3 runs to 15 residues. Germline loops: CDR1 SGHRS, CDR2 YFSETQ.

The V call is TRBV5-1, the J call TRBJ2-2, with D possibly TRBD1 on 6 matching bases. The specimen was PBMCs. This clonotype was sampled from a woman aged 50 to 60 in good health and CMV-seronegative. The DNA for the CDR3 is TGCGCCAGCAGCTCCGGGACACCAAACACCGGGGAGCTGTTTTTT. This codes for CASSSGTPNTGELFF.